The present entry profiles one T cell receptor beta chain with its context. Its target is unknown. These data come from a study of CD8+ T cells in alopecia areata. Whole-study context: Affected scalp percentage set treated patients' severity scores.

Trimming took 4 bases from V and 0 from J; bases not matched to a gene: 4. The CDR3 length is 16 residues. Germline CDR1 reads SGHNT; CDR2 reads YYREEE (reference sequence). Treatment: oral pan-JAK inhibitor, 5-10 mg twice daily. Collected material from alopecia areata patients comprised lesional scalp punch biopsies and peripheral blood. General observations from the study: A great number of expanded lesional clones endured in scalp and blood during tofacitinib. Scalp samples also yield sequences of resident alphabeta T cells from normal skin.

Extracted RNA was reverse transcribed into cDNA, the sequencing template. The table came from immunoSEQ multiplex PCR; TCRdb's copy has only in-frame clones and leaves some out. The sample lists about 270,000 clones, roughly 60% occurring once. The receptor was derived from a human donor with alopecia areata. This material consisted of CD4+ T cells sorted from blood, taken around week 52, from a patient treated with tofacitinib. This rearrangement joins TRBV5-4 to TRBJ2-6; the match to TRBD1 covers 7 bases. The CDR3 here is CASSGTAVSGANVLTF. DNA of the CDR3: TGTGCCAGCAGCGGGACAGCTGTCTCTGGGGCCAACGTCCTGACTTTC.